The clone carrying this T cell receptor (beta chain) was recorded many times. Its antigen is as yet unknown. TCR alpha and TCR beta cDNA libraries carrying sample barcodes and UMIs were produced by 5'RACE using constant-segment primers. TCRdb passed the 5' RACE reads through MiXCR, listing each CDR3 protein once. The sample lists 200,000 or so distinct CDR3 sequences; 16% were seen once. CDR1 is SGHRS, CDR2 YFSETQ, per germline. The CDR3 contains 15 residues. Unmatched junction bases numbered 8, after V lost 2 bases and J lost 5 bases. This specimen comes from a study of T-cell memory formation after mild COVID-19. General study points: Among clones peaking at day 37 in the second wave, SARS-CoV-2 specificity remained unconfirmed. Clones that contracted from day 15 to 85 were balanced CD4/CD8, while later expanders leaned CD4+.

The receptor's source is an adult woman who had mild COVID-19 (a few samples of this study predate the infection). Cell type and time point are not known. Sequenced: PBMCs or a T cell subset sorted from them (not recorded which). This rearrangement joins TRBV5-1 to TRBJ2-7; 9 nucleotides align to TRBD1. For the CDR3, the DNA is TGCGCCAGCAGCTTTTCCGGGGACAGGGCGGACGAGCAGTACTTC. The encoded protein is CASSFSGDRADEQYF. The variable domain in full, with the rest retrieved from reference TRBV5-1 and TRBJ2-7, is KAGVTQTPRYLIKTRGQQVTLSCSPISGHRSVSWYQQTPGQGLQFLFEYFSETQRNKGNFPGRFSGRQFSNSRSEMNVSTLELGDSALYLCASSFSGDRADEQYFGPGTRLTVT.